These T cell receptor beta chains were read from a single sample in a study of cytomegalovirus exposure and HLA in healthy donors. Here immunoSEQ multiplex PCR was the method, and the copy in TCRdb shows in-frame clones only, minus some. This table has approximately 110,000 clones, about three quarters appearing once. The sample was PBMCs. These receptors originate from a woman in her sixties in good health and CMV-seropositive. The CDR3 runs from the conserved cysteine through the conserved F or W. A D gene is named only where the DNA matches it firmly. Some rows have no size entry. The others give once, few or many, or a class for an expanded clone.

j_call d_call v_call clone_size cdr3_aa cdr3_nt
TRBJ1-2 TRBD1 TRBV6-5 NA CASSYDPGGYGYTF TGTGCCAGCAGTTACGATCCAGGGGGCTATGGCTACACCTTC
TRBJ2-3 NA TRBV5-1 NA CASSLTYGGASTDTQYF TGCGCCAGCAGCTTAACCTATGGGGGGGCCTCAACAGATACGCAGTATTTT
TRBJ2-1 NA TRBV19 NA CATAGPPYNEQFF TGTGCCACCGCGGGCCCCCCTTACAATGAGCAGTTCTTC
TRBJ2-7 NA TRBV7-3 NA CASSLNGGLWGPNYEQYF TGTGCCAGCAGCTTAAACGGTGGGTTATGGGGCCCCAACTACGAGCAGTACTTC
TRBJ2-1 TRBD1 TRBV7-6 NA CATGQPYNEQFF TGTGCCACGGGACAGCCTTACAATGAGCAGTTCTTC
TRBJ1-2 NA TRBV15 NA CATSRAGYGYTF TGTGCCACCAGCAGAGCAGGTTATGGCTACACCTTC
TRBJ1-1 NA TRBV30 NA CAWKRGWGNTEAFF TGTGCCTGGAAGCGGGGTTGGGGGAACACTGAAGCTTTCTTT
TRBJ2-1 TRBD2 TRBV7-8 NA CASSLVFSGVYNEQFF TGTGCCAGCAGCTTAGTATTTAGCGGGGTCTACAATGAGCAGTTCTTC
TRBJ2-2 NA TRBV6-6 NA CASSPDRWWDTGELFF TGTGCCAGCAGCCCTGACAGGTGGTGGGACACCGGGGAGCTGTTTTTT
TRBJ1-2 NA TRBV6-4 NA CASSDSRGYTF TGTGCCAGCAGTGACAGCCGGGGCTACACCTTC
TRBJ1-4 NA TRBV6-6 NA CASSYTNIIEKLFF TGTGCCAGCAGTTACACGAACATTATTGAAAAACTGTTTTTT
TRBJ2-7 TRBD2 TRBV9 NA CASSVGLSAGATYEQYF TGTGCCAGCAGCGTAGGGCTTTCAGCGGGAGCAACCTACGAGCAGTACTTC
TRBJ2-7 TRBD1 TRBV6-5 NA CASSPGDRGYEQYF TGTGCCAGCAGTCCCGGGGACAGAGGCTACGAGCAGTACTTC
TRBJ1-1 NA TRBV18 few CASSPSKSGNTEAFF TGTGCCAGCTCACCAAGTAAGTCAGGAAACACTGAAGCTTTCTTT
TRBJ1-1 NA TRBV7-2 NA CASSFAGARTEAFF TGTGCCAGCAGCTTTGCGGGGGCGAGAACTGAAGCTTTCTTT
TRBJ2-5 NA TRBV7-8 NA CASSFGLGETQYF TGTGCCAGCAGCTTCGGACTGGGCGAGACCCAGTACTTC
TRBJ1-1 NA TRBV30 NA CAWSVTANTEAFF TGTGCCTGGAGTGTTACAGCGAACACTGAAGCTTTCTTT
TRBJ1-2 NA TRBV9 NA CASSVDGEGYGYTF TGTGCCAGCAGCGTAGATGGGGAGGGGTATGGCTACACCTTC
TRBJ2-7 TRBD2 TRBV5-1 NA CASSLVGGGSYEQYF TGCGCCAGCAGCTTGGTTGGCGGGGGCTCCTACGAGCAGTACTTC
TRBJ2-3 NA TRBV7-2 once CASSQFTTSTDTQYF TGTGCCAGCAGCCAATTTACTACAAGCACAGATACGCAGTATTTT
TRBJ1-2 NA TRBV7-3 NA CASSLTTRRLSYYGYTF TGTGCCAGCAGCTTAACGACCCGCAGGCTCTCCTACTATGGCTACACCTTC
TRBJ1-2 TRBD1 TRBV6-7 NA CASSYSHRGGFTF TGTGCCAGCAGTTACTCCCACAGGGGTGGGTTCACCTTC